Listed here are 4 T cell receptor beta chains from one sample, sequenced in a study of T-cell reconstitution after alpha-beta-depleted transplantation in children. TCRbeta library preparation incorporated unique molecular identifiers. TCRdb processed the PCR reads anew with MiXCR; each CDR3 protein has one entry. The repertoire holds some 550,000 distinct CDR3 sequences, with approximately 22% as singletons. The sample here was PBMCs, mostly from graft donor cells, taken 360 days after TCRalphabeta/CD19-depleted stem cell transplant. These receptors were taken from a boy younger than two who had a stem cell transplant for acute myeloid leukemia, so the T cells may come from the graft donor.

This clonotype was counted at least ten times. The chain combines TRBV20-1 with TRBJ1-6, with TRBD1 identical over 7 bases. Germline V gene sequence: CDR1 DFQATT, CDR2 SNEGSKA (reference sequence). Germline trimming cut 8 bases from V and 7 bases from J; bases unmatched to any gene: 8. The CDR3 sequence is 13 residues long. CDR3 DNA: TGCAGTACTAAGACAGGGAGCAATTCACCCCTCCACTTT. It is translated as CSTKTGSNSPLHF.

The V call is TRBV25-1, the J call TRBJ1-2, with TRBD1 as a possible D gene (5 bases). The CDR3 spans 14 residues. Trimming shortened V by 7 bases and J by 6 bases, and 18 bases separated the two germline ends. Per the germline V gene, CDR1 is MGHDK and CDR2 is SYGVNS. The CDR3 bases are TGTGCCAGCAAGAGGGGAGGAACGAACAATGGCTACACCTTC. This translates into CASKRGGTNNGYTF.

This clonotype was seen at least ten times. The genes are TRBV25-1 and TRBJ1-5; D uncertain. Trimming removed 5 bases from V and 3 bases from J, with 11 bases in between. Germline V gene lookup returns CDR1 MGHDK and CDR2 SYGVNS. The CDR3 consists of 14 residues. This CDR3 reads CASSPLGVNQPQHF. The CDR3 bases are TGTGCCAGCAGTCCCTTGGGAGTCAATCAGCCCCAGCATTTT.

This clonotype was counted many times. The chain employs TRBV12-3 or TRBV12-4 and TRBJ2-5, with TRBD1 as a possible D gene (6 bases). Between the trimmed V and J ends, which lost 7 bases and 2 bases, there was a span of 14 bases. The CDR3 is made up of 14 amino acids. The CDR3 is CASMNLGTQETQYF. CDR3 DNA sequence: TGTGCCAGCATGAACCTTGGGACACAAGAGACCCAGTACTTC.